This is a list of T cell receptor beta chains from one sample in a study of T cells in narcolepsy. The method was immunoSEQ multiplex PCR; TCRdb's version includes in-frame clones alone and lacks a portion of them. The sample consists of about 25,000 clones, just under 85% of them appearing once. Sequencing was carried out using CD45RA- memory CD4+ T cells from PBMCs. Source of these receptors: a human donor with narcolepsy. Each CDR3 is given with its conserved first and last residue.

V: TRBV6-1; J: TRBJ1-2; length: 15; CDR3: CASSKAEAAGGGYTF
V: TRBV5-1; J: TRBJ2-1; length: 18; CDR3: CASSSGLAGGGWYNEQFF
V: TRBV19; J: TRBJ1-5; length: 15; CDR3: CASSDRDRRGQPQHF
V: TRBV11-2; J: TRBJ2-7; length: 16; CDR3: CASSLSRQGATGEQYF
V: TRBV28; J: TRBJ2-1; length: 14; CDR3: CAVEEDSSYNEQFF
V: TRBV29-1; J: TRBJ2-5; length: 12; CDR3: CSVRRDLETQYF
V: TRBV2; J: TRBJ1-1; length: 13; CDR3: CASSQGFYTEAFF
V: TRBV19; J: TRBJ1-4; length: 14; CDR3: CASSIFSGSEKLFF
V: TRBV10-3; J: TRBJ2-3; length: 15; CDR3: CAIRPGLAGKDTQYF
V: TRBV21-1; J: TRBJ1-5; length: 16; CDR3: CASSKQQGHSNQPQHF
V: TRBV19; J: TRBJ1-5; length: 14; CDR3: CARTPQDANQPQHF